The rows below give T cell receptor beta chains drawn from one sample of a study of technical replicates of blood from a few donors. Sequencing was performed with immunoSEQ multiplex PCR; in TCRdb, only in-frame clones are kept and a portion is missing. This table has around 93,000 clones, roughly 94% appearing once. Sequenced: T cells isolated from PBMCs. These receptors all come from a human donor in good health. CDR3s include the opening cysteine and the closing phenylalanine or tryptophan. D genes are given only for firm matches. Not every row has a clone size; where given, it reads once, few, many or a size class.

size: NA; J: TRBJ2-3; D: NA; V: TRBV19; DNA: TGTGCCAGTAGTATAGATCGCGGGGCGGATACGCAGTATTTT; CDR3: CASSIDRGADTQYF
size: few; J: TRBJ1-2; D: TRBD1; V: TRBV7-9; DNA: TGTGCCAGCAGCCCGGGGCAGGGGGCTTATGGCTACACCTTC; CDR3: CASSPGQGAYGYTF
size: once; J: TRBJ2-5; D: TRBD1; V: TRBV5-1; DNA: TGCGCCAGCAGCTGGACAGGGGGTGGAGAGACCCAGTACTTC; CDR3: CASSWTGGGETQYF
size: NA; J: TRBJ2-4; D: TRBD2; V: TRBV7-6; DNA: TGTGCCAGCAGCTTAAGAGCGGGAGAGGGCAAAAACATTCAGTACTTC; CDR3: CASSLRAGEGKNIQYF
size: NA; J: TRBJ2-2; D: TRBD2; V: TRBV9; DNA: TGTGCCAGCAGCGAGAGACTAGCGGGAGGGCCGAGCGGGGAGCTGTTTTTT; CDR3: CASSERLAGGPSGELFF
size: once; J: TRBJ2-1; D: TRBD2; V: TRBV7-3; DNA: TGTGCCAGCAGTCTTACTAGCGGGGGCTCCTACAATGAGCAGTTCTTC; CDR3: CASSLTSGGSYNEQFF
size: NA; J: TRBJ1-1; D: NA; V: TRBV6-5; DNA: TGTGCCAGCACCCCTCCAGGGTTGAGGACTGAAGCTTTCTTT; CDR3: CASTPPGLRTEAFF
size: NA; J: TRBJ1-1; D: TRBD1; V: TRBV9; DNA: TGTGCCAGCAGCGGGGGACAGGGCCCTGAAGCTTTCTTT; CDR3: CASSGGQGPEAFF
size: once; J: TRBJ1-2; D: TRBD1; V: TRBV9; DNA: TGTGCCAGCAGCGTATCTACAGGGGGCGGCTACACCTTC; CDR3: CASSVSTGGGYTF
size: NA; J: TRBJ1-5; D: NA; V: TRBV19; DNA: TGTGCCAGTAGTAGGGGGGATCAGCCCCAGCATTTT; CDR3: CASSRGDQPQHF
size: NA; J: TRBJ2-1; D: NA; V: TRBV4-2; DNA: TGTGCCAGCAGCCAAGTGACTGGCCCGTATGAGCAGTTCTTC; CDR3: CASSQVTGPYEQFF